This is a list of T cell receptor beta chains from one sample in a study of shared clonotypes between healthy human individuals. Sequenced by immunoSEQ multiplex PCR; TCRdb stores in-frame clones only, minus some. Found here are 1,400,000 or so clones, 98% of them singletons; the top ten hold over 0.3%. The sequencing sample was made of naive CD4+ T cells sorted from blood. The receptors were gathered from a man aged 25-45 years in good health. The CDR3 runs from the conserved cysteine through the conserved F or W. D genes are given only for firm matches. Clone sizes are given selectively: once, few, many, or a class where the clone is expanded.

v_call	clone_size	d_call	j_call	cdr3_aa	cdr3_nt
TRBV13	-	-	TRBJ1-2	CASSSYYGYTF	TGTGCCAGCAGCTCCTACTATGGCTACACCTTC
TRBV5-1	-	TRBD2	TRBJ2-7	CASSLAGGAQSDEQYF	TGCGCCAGCAGCTTGGCCGGGGGGGCACAGTCGGACGAGCAGTACTTC
TRBV5-4	-	-	TRBJ2-1	CASSVLGFSSYNEQFF	TGTGCCAGCAGCGTACTAGGGTTCAGCTCCTACAATGAGCAGTTCTTC
TRBV28	-	TRBD1	TRBJ2-5	CASRRRTGWSETQYF	TGTGCCAGCAGACGGAGGACAGGGTGGTCCGAGACCCAGTACTTC
TRBV27	-	TRBD2	TRBJ2-1	CASSLLGRGNNEQFF	TGTGCCAGCAGTTTATTAGGGCGGGGGAACAATGAGCAGTTCTTC
TRBV18	-	-	TRBJ2-3	CASSPMSSPSTDTQYF	TGTGCCAGCTCACCTATGTCATCTCCTAGCACAGATACGCAGTATTTT
TRBV14	-	TRBD2	TRBJ2-1	CASSQDWGGREQFF	TGTGCCAGCAGCCAAGATTGGGGGGGTCGTGAGCAGTTCTTC
TRBV19	-	-	TRBJ1-1	CASSIPGQREAFF	TGTGCCAGTAGTATCCCCGGACAGAGAGAAGCTTTCTTT
TRBV14	-	-	TRBJ2-1	CASSQDWMTGGEQFF	TGTGCCAGCAGCCAAGATTGGATGACAGGCGGCGAGCAGTTCTTC
TRBV15	once	-	TRBJ2-7	CATSRDRLALNEQYF	TGTGCCACCAGCAGAGATCGCCTAGCCTTAAACGAGCAGTACTTC
TRBV6-5	-	-	TRBJ2-5	CASSYFSTSTRETQYF	TGTGCCAGCAGTTACTTCTCGACTAGTACCAGAGAGACCCAGTACTTC
TRBV30	once	-	TRBJ2-5	CAWTSRQETQYF	TGTGCCTGGACAAGCAGGCAAGAGACCCAGTACTTC